The 11 T cell receptor beta chains in this list originate from one sample, sequenced in a study of T cells in placental villitis. This was the immunoSEQ v4 assay. Here immunoSEQ multiplex PCR was the method, and the copy in TCRdb shows in-frame clones only, minus some. The table lists over a thousand clones, around 80% of them singletons, with 6.5% to 10% in the top ten. General observations from the study: Placentae with villitis of unknown etiology showed clonal expansion, median clonality approximately 0.05 versus control approximately 0.006.

No antigen has been identified for these receptors. The sample consisted of placental tissue containing maternal and fetal cells. All receptors come from a human patient with villitis of unknown etiology; the placental T cells may come from both mother and fetus.

This clone was observed once. This may come from a read error, since a much larger clone is one base off. The chain is built from TRBV3-1 (or the pseudogene TRBV3-2) and TRBJ2-5; perhaps TRBD2 as D (6 bases). CDR1 and CDR2 (germline): LGHDT, YNNKEL (reference sequence). This CDR3 spans 17 amino acids. V dropped 5 bases and J dropped 1 base, with 20 bases sitting between them. The CDR3 is CASSSVLPSVIQETQYF. DNA for the CDR3: TGTGCCAGCAGCTCCGTACTACCTAGCGTAATCCAAGAGACCCAGTACTTC.

The chain recombines TRBV6-5 with TRBJ1-1, with D maybe TRBD1 (6 bases). CDR1 is MNHEY, CDR2 SVGAGI, per germline. V lost 6 bases, J lost 6 bases, and 20 bases lay in between. The CDR3 has 15 residues. CDR3 DNA: TGTGCCAGCAGGGCCCTCGTGGGGGGGGCTTCTGAAGCTTTCTTT. Protein product: CASRALVGGASEAFF.

The chain recombines TRBV19 with TRBJ1-1; a weak D match, TRBD1 (6 bases). Germline lookup yields CDR1 LNHDA and CDR2 SQIVND (reference sequence). Trimming took off 2 bases at V and 7 bases at J, with 23 bases between the two ends. The CDR3 extends over 17 amino acids. The DNA of the CDR3 is TGTGCCAGTAGTATATTGCGTTCGGCCCACAGGGCGAATGAAGCTTTCTTT. Protein sequence: CASSILRSAHRANEAFF.

The chain links TRBV19 to TRBJ1-3, with D uncertain. Deletions cut 6 bases from V and 0 bases from J, with 9 bases between. This CDR3 region has 14 residues. The germline V gene has CDR1 LNHDA and CDR2 SQIVND (reference sequence). The CDR3 here is CASRITLSGNTIYF. Here the CDR3 DNA reads TGTGCCAGTAGGATAACACTCTCTGGAAACACCATATATTTT.

V and J are TRBV2 and TRBJ1-5; a weak D match, TRBD1 (5 bases). The CDR3 loop spans 13 amino acids. V was clipped by 3 bases and J by 3 bases, with 6 bases between them. Germline values: CDR1 SNHLY, CDR2 FYNNEI. The CDR3 is CASSEGDNQPQHF. The CDR3, as DNA: TGTGCCAGCAGTGAGGGGGACAATCAGCCCCAGCATTTT.

This clone appeared a single time. The chain is built from TRBV7-9 and TRBJ1-5; 8 nucleotides agree with TRBD1. The CDR3 extends over 19 amino acids. V was pared by 5 bases and J by 2 bases, with 17 bases of the junction left unmatched. Germline lookup yields CDR1 SEHNR and CDR2 FQNEAQ (reference sequence). The CDR3 here is CASSVDPNPGGWGNQPQHF. For the CDR3, the DNA is TGTGCCAGCAGCGTCGATCCAAACCCAGGGGGCTGGGGCAATCAGCCCCAGCATTTT.

The V gene is TRBV5-5, the J gene TRBJ2-3; 10 bases match TRBD2. V dropped 4 bases and J dropped 3; count of bases not matched to a gene: 5. CDR3 length equals 15 residues. CDR1 and CDR2 from the germline V gene are SGHKS and YYEKEE (reference sequence). In DNA form, the CDR3 reads TGTGCCAGCAGCCAAAGCGGGGGGGAAACAGATACGCAGTATTTT. It yields the protein CASSQSGGETDTQYF.

This chain joins TRBV5-6 and TRBJ1-1, with D possibly being TRBD1 (6 bases). Trimming cost V 5 bases and J 8 bases, with 22 bases left between them. This CDR3 is built from 15 residues. Germline values: CDR1 SGHDT, CDR2 YYEEEE. The chain's CDR3 is CASRGRGGLPVEAFF. The DNA of the CDR3 is TGTGCCAGCAGGGGACGTGGGGGGCTCCCAGTAGAAGCTTTCTTT.

The DNA for the CDR3 is TGTGCCAGCAGCGTATCCTCGTATGAGACCCAGTACTTC. It specifies CASSVSSYETQYF. The chain carries TRBV9 and TRBJ2-5; D is uncertain. This CDR3 is 13 amino acids long. V shed 1 base and J shed 5 bases, with 9 bases lying between them. CDR1 is SGDLS and CDR2 is YYNGEE in the germline V gene.

This clone rates as hyperexpanded (1% or more). The chain joins TRBV7-9 to TRBJ1-4; no definite D call. CDR1 is SEHNR, CDR2 FQNEAQ, per germline (reference sequence). Deletions cut 3 bases from V and 4 bases from J, with 15 bases between. The length of the CDR3 is 16 residues. The DNA of the CDR3 is TGTGCCAGCAGCTTCTCGGGTGACGGCGGTAATGAAAAACTGTTTTTT. Its protein is CASSFSGDGGNEKLFF.

The V gene is TRBV9, the J gene TRBJ1-5, with D perhaps matching TRBD1 (5 bases). This CDR3 has 13 amino acids. Trimming cost V 0 bases and J 5 bases, with 6 bases left between them. CDR1 and CDR2 from the germline V gene are SGDLS and YYNGEE. The CDR3 DNA reads TGTGCCAGCAGCGTAGCAGGGCATCAGCCCCAGCATTTT. Amino acid sequence: CASSVAGHQPQHF.